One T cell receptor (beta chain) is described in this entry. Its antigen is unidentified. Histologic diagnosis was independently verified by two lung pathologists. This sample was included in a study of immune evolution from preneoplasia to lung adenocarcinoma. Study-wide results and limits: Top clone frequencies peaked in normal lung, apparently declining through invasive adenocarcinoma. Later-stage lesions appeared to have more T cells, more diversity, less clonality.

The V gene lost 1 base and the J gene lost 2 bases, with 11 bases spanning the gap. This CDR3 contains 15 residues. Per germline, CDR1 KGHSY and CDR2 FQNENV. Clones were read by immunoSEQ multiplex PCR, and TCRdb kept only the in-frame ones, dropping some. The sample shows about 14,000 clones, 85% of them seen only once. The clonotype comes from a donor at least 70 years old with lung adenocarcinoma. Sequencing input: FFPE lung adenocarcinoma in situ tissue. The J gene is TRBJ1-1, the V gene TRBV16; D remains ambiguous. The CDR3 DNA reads TGTGCCAGCAGCCAATGGTCGGTTGGAAACACTGAAGCTTTCTTT. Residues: CASSQWSVGNTEAFF.